The 25 T cell receptor beta chains reported below all come from one sample, sequenced in a study of blood T cell repertoires in COVID-19. Clones were sequenced by immunoSEQ multiplex PCR, and TCRdb holds only the in-frame ones, with some missing. The sample includes 200,000 to 300,000 clones, 70% to 90% seen only once; the top ten take about 9.1%. Input material: PBMCs or T cells enriched from blood (not recorded which). The receptors stem from a woman between 45 and 60 years old with acute COVID-19.

The rearrangement joins TRBV18 to TRBJ1-2; TRBD1 matches at 9 bases. The CDR3 has 15 amino acids. CDR1 is KGHSH, CDR2 LQKENI, per germline. Trimming took 5 bases from V and 2 from J; bases not matched to a gene: 6. CDR3 sequence (DNA): TGTGCCAGCTCAAATGACAGGGGGAAGAACTATGGCTACACCTTC. Amino acid sequence: CASSNDRGKNYGYTF.

CDR3 sequence: CASSPQAAVSAFF. The CDR3 region has the DNA TGTGCCAGCTCACCACAGGCAGCGGTGTCGGCTTTCTTT. The chain links TRBV18 to TRBJ1-1; D not resolved. Germline CDR1 reads KGHSH; CDR2 reads LQKENI. This CDR3 is built from 13 residues. V was cut by 1 base and J by 11 bases, with 14 bases left in between.

The chain couples TRBV19 to TRBJ1-2; 10 positions match TRBD1. CDR3 length equals 14 residues. Trimming removed 5 bases from V and 8 bases from J; junction bases left unmatched: 8. Per germline, CDR1 LNHDA and CDR2 SQIVND (reference sequence). The CDR3 is CASSLRGTGVGYTF. DNA of the CDR3: TGTGCCAGTAGTCTCCGGGGGACAGGGGTCGGCTACACCTTC.

The genes are TRBV19 and TRBJ1-6, with D perhaps TRBD1 (5 bases). Deletions cut 4 bases from V and 0 bases from J, with 19 bases between. This CDR3 is 19 amino acids long. Germline CDR1 LNHDA, CDR2 SQIVND (reference sequence). CDR3 sequence: CASSTRQLHMSSYNSPLHF. In DNA form, the CDR3 reads TGTGCCAGTAGTACCAGACAGCTACATATGAGCTCCTATAATTCACCCCTCCACTTT.

The gene calls are TRBV7-2 and TRBJ1-1, with D unclear. Between the trimmed V and J ends, which lost 5 bases and 1 base, there was a span of 11 bases. The CDR3 totals 14 residues. Germline V lookup: CDR1 SGHTA, CDR2 FQGNSA. The CDR3 coding sequence is TGTGCCAGCAGCCTGTTTCCAGGGAACACTGAAGCTTTCTTT. Its translation is CASSLFPGNTEAFF.

The rearrangement links TRBV30 to TRBJ1-5, with D possibly TRBD1 on 6 matching bases. The CDR3 spans 14 residues. Germline V gene data show CDR1 as GTSNPN and CDR2 as SVGIG (reference sequence). The V end lost 0 bases, the J end lost 7 bases, and 13 bases lay between the germline ends. CDR3 sequence: CAWSVGGAEQPQHF. CDR3 nucleotide sequence: TGTGCCTGGAGTGTCGGGGGGGCGGAACAGCCCCAGCATTTT.

The rearrangement joins TRBV19 to TRBJ1-1; 7 bases agree with TRBD1. With V trimmed by 2 bases and J by 4 bases, 7 bases remained unmatched. CDR3 length equals 15 residues. Germline V gene sequence: CDR1 LNHDA, CDR2 SQIVND (reference sequence). CDR3: CASSIRGGAATEAFF. The CDR3 region has the DNA TGTGCCAGTAGTATAAGAGGGGGCGCGGCCACTGAAGCTTTCTTT.

The J gene is TRBJ2-7, the V gene TRBV6-5, with a weak D call TRBD1 (6 bases). From germline, CDR1 is MNHEY and CDR2 SVGAGI. V was clipped by 0 bases and J by 4 bases, with 13 bases between them. The CDR3 loop spans 15 amino acids. CDR3 amino acids: CASSYSTPGEYEQYF. The DNA of the CDR3 is TGTGCCAGCAGTTACTCGACCCCAGGGGAGTACGAGCAGTACTTC.

The chain carries TRBV4-3 and TRBJ2-3; D is undetermined. Germline CDR1 is LGHNA and CDR2 is YSLEER. The CDR3 is 14 residues long. V lost 2 bases, J lost 0 bases, and 6 bases lay in between. The CDR3 spells CASSQLGSTDTQYF. The CDR3, as DNA: TGCGCCAGCAGCCAACTGGGCAGCACAGATACGCAGTATTTT.

V and J are TRBV7-2 and TRBJ2-7; D ambiguous. Germline values: CDR1 SGHTA, CDR2 FQGNSA. Trimming pared 3 bases from V and 6 bases from J, leaving 9 bases between. The length of the CDR3 is 12 residues. The CDR3 sequence: CASSLGPGEQYF. The CDR3 nucleotides are TGTGCCAGCAGCTTGGGTCCGGGCGAGCAGTACTTC.

J is TRBJ2-1 and V is TRBV7-6; possible D gene TRBD1, 6 bases. The germline gives CDR1 SGHVS, CDR2 FNYEAQ. The CDR3 spans 14 residues. The V gene lost 5 bases and the J gene lost 5 bases, with 13 bases spanning the gap. In nucleotides, the CDR3 is TGTGCCAGCAGCCCCCGGACAGCTGACAATGAGCAGTTCTTC. As protein: CASSPRTADNEQFF. Combining the CDR3 with reference TRBV7-6 and TRBJ2-1 gives the whole variable domain GAGVSQSPRYKVTKRGQDVALRCDPISGHVSLYWYRQALGQGPEFLTYFNYEAQQDKSGLPNDRFSAERPEGSISTLTIQRTEQRDSAMYRCASSPRTADNEQFFGPGTRLTVL.

This clone was counted between two and nine times. V and J are TRBV5-6 and TRBJ1-1; the match to TRBD1 covers 7 bases. J lost 6 bases, V lost 0 bases, and 5 bases had no gene match. The germline V gene encodes CDR1 SGHDT and CDR2 YYEEEE. The CDR3 length is 14 residues. The DNA of the CDR3 is TGTGCCAGCAGCTTGGTTGACAGGGTATCTGAAGCTTTCTTT. Translating gives CASSLVDRVSEAFF.

The chain uses TRBV11-2 and TRBJ2-7; possibly TRBD2 for D (5 bases). Germline V gene lookup returns CDR1 SGHAT and CDR2 FQNNGV. The CDR3 sequence is 15 residues long. The V gene lost 0 bases and the J gene lost 3 bases, with 12 bases spanning the gap. DNA of the CDR3: TGTGCCAGCAGCTTAGACGAGGGTTTTCTCTACGAGCAGTACTTC. It translates to CASSLDEGFLYEQYF.

The chain recombines TRBV5-4 with TRBJ2-7, with 7 bases fitting TRBD2. Trimming cost V 5 bases and J 2 bases; bases outside gene matches: 10. The CDR3 is 15 amino acids. Germline V CDR1 and CDR2: SGHNT, YYREEE (reference sequence). The CDR3 sequence: CASRDEAGPPYEQYF. As DNA, the CDR3 is TGTGCCAGCAGAGACGAAGCGGGGCCCCCCTACGAGCAGTACTTC.

The chain has TRBV7-8 and TRBJ2-7; weak D call: TRBD1 (6 bases). Germline-derived CDR1 and CDR2 are SGHVS and FQNEAQ. Trimming removed 5 bases at V and 1 base at J, with 21 bases between. This CDR3 is built from 17 residues. CDR3 DNA: TGTGCCAGCAGCGGTAAAGCGGACAGTACCTCGTCCTACGAGCAGTACTTC. It yields the protein CASSGKADSTSSYEQYF.

The CDR3 sequence is CASKRDRGGNEQYF. CDR3 bases: TGTGCCAGCAAGAGGGACAGGGGGGGAAACGAGCAGTACTTC. The rearrangement joins TRBV21-1 to TRBJ2-7; TRBD1 was called by the table and not checked on the DNA. TRBV21-1 is noted as a pseudogene. The CDR3 length is 14 residues.

In its sample, this clone was seen once. The V and J genes are TRBV9 and TRBJ1-2, with D tentatively TRBD1 (6 bases). The CDR3 spans 15 residues. V was shortened by 3 bases and J by 3 bases, with 15 bases between the two germline ends. Per the germline V gene, CDR1 is SGDLS and CDR2 is YYNGEE. The chain's CDR3 is CASSAARGQYYGYTF. In DNA form, the CDR3 reads TGTGCCAGCAGCGCCGCACGCGGACAGTACTATGGCTACACCTTC.

This clone was picked up one time. The rearrangement uses TRBV7-2 and TRBJ2-5; 8 bases are shared with TRBD2. The germline CDR1 and CDR2 sequences are SGHTA and FQGNSA. With 3 bases clipped from V and 4 bases from J, the junction kept 7 bases outside the gene matches. The CDR3 is 15 amino acids. The chain's CDR3 is CASSLSSGGGETQYF. The CDR3 DNA reads as TGTGCCAGCAGCTTGTCCAGCGGGGGAGGAGAGACCCAGTACTTC.

The chain has TRBV6-6 and TRBJ2-7; D may be TRBD1 (7 bases). This CDR3 spans 16 amino acids. Germline lookup yields CDR1 MNHNY and CDR2 SVGAGI (reference sequence). The germline V and J ends were trimmed by 4 bases and 2 bases, with 18 bases remaining between them. The CDR3 sequence is CASSSHGRDSTYEQYF. For the CDR3, the DNA is TGTGCCAGCAGTTCTCATGGGCGGGACAGTACCTACGAGCAGTACTTC.

This clone has just one count. This chain uses TRBV6-5 with TRBJ1-1; TRBD1 matches 7 bases. The CDR3 runs 14 residues. The junction had 9 bases not matched to a gene; V was cut back by 6 bases and J by 5 bases. In germline, CDR1 is MNHEY, CDR2 SVGAGI. The CDR3 DNA reads as TGTGCCAGCAGCCGGGGGACAGTCAATACTGAAGCTTTCTTT. This encodes CASSRGTVNTEAFF.

The chain combines TRBV29-1 with TRBJ2-3, with 9 bases aligning to TRBD2. V dropped 5 bases and J dropped 0; count of bases not matched to a gene: 0. Germline V CDR1 and CDR2: SQVTM, ANQGSEA. The CDR3 extends over 13 amino acids. The CDR3 is CSVSGGSTDTQYF. CDR3 nucleotides: TGCAGCGTTAGCGGGGGGAGCACAGATACGCAGTATTTT.

This clone was seen many times. The V call is TRBV2, the J call TRBJ1-1, with D tentatively TRBD1 (6 bases). The CDR3 length is 14 residues. V lost 2 bases and J lost 6, with 13 bases in between. Germline V lookup: CDR1 SNHLY, CDR2 FYNNEI. This chain's CDR3 is CASSEKTGRPEAFF. DNA of the CDR3: TGTGCCAGCAGTGAAAAAACAGGGCGGCCTGAAGCTTTCTTT.

The chain links TRBV4-2 to TRBJ2-1, with 9 bases matching TRBD2. Losses at the gene ends were 1 base for V and 5 bases for J; bases not matched to a gene: 3. CDR3 length: 15 amino acids. The V gene's germline CDR1 is LGHNA and CDR2 YNFKEQ. CDR3 in amino acids: CASSQGASGDNEQFF. DNA for the CDR3: TGTGCCAGCAGCCAAGGTGCTAGCGGGGACAATGAGCAGTTCTTC.

This clone was observed many times. The V gene is TRBV7-8, the J gene TRBJ2-7; no clear D. The CDR3 contains 13 residues. Germline values: CDR1 SGHVS, CDR2 FQNEAQ. The V and J ends lost 1 base and 3 bases respectively, with 7 bases between them. The CDR3 loop reads CASSLELFYEQYF. The CDR3 DNA follows: TGTGCCAGCAGCTTAGAACTATTCTACGAGCAGTACTTC.

The rearrangement links TRBV11-3 to TRBJ2-3, with 9 bases matching TRBD2. Germline trimming cut 5 bases from V and 7 bases from J; bases unmatched to any gene: 1. The CDR3 loop spans 12 amino acids. The germline V gene has CDR1 SGHNT and CDR2 YENEEA. The CDR3 reads CASSAGGNTQYF. For the CDR3, the DNA is TGTGCCAGCAGCGCGGGGGGGAATACGCAGTATTTT.